Below are 31 T cell receptor beta chains sequenced from a single sample in a study of siplizumab effects on memory and regulatory T cells. Profiling relied on immunoSEQ multiplex PCR, and the TCRdb table lists in-frame clones only, not all of them. This sample yields about 63,000 clones, of which 70% to 90% are seen a single time; approximately 4% belongs to the top ten. Source material: memory CD4+ T cells sorted from blood. The receptor source for this set is a human donor in good health.

This chain links TRBV29-1 with TRBJ2-7, with unresolved D. Trimming shortened V by 4 bases and J by 6 bases, and 10 bases separated the two germline ends. The CDR3 consists of 11 residues. The germline V gene has CDR1 SQVTM and CDR2 ANQGSEA. The CDR3, as DNA: TGCAGCGTTGTCGTCACCCTCGAGCAGTACTTC. It encodes CSVVVTLEQYF.

The CDR3, as DNA: TGTGCCATAGGGACCTCTGGAAACACCATATATTTT. This sequence encodes CAIGTSGNTIYF. This chain connects TRBV10-3 to TRBJ1-3; perhaps TRBD1 as D (5 bases). This CDR3 has 12 residues. V dropped 9 bases and J dropped 0 bases, with 6 bases sitting between them. CDR1 and CDR2 (germline): ENHRY, SYGVKD.

This chain connects TRBV29-1 to TRBJ1-4; TRBD1 matches at 9 bases. The germline V gene has CDR1 SQVTM and CDR2 ANQGSEA. V shed 6 bases and J 4 bases; nucleotides not matched to a gene: 6. This CDR3 spans 14 amino acids. The CDR3 region has the DNA TGCAGCGTCGCTGACAGGGGGGGTAATGAAAAACTGTTTTTT. Its protein is CSVADRGGNEKLFF. The full variable domain, in which reference TRBV29-1 and TRBJ1-4 provide the parts outside the CDR3, is SAVISQKPSRDICQRGTSLTIQCQVDSQVTMMFWYRQQPGQSLTLIATANQGSEATYESGFVIDKFPISRPNLTFSTLTVSNMSPEDSSIYLCSVADRGGNEKLFFGSGTQLSVL.

This clone appeared once. The chain employs TRBV5-1 and TRBJ2-5, with D maybe TRBD2 (7 bases). V lost 4 bases and J 1 base, leaving 17 bases between the germline ends. The CDR3 covers 16 residues. Germline V CDR1 and CDR2: SGHRS, YFSETQ. CDR3 DNA sequence: TGCGCCAGCAGCCCGGTGGGTGGGGGGGCCCAAGAGACCCAGTACTTC. It translates to CASSPVGGGAQETQYF.

The rearrangement joins TRBV11-2 to TRBJ1-6; D uncertain. Germline CDR1 is SGHAT and CDR2 is FQNNGV. Between the trimmed V and J ends, which lost 5 bases and 3 bases, there was a span of 14 bases. CDR3 size: 16 residues. Written as DNA, the CDR3 is TGTGCCAGCAGCCGCCTCCGGGCAGACTATAATTCACCCCTCCACTTT. It yields the protein CASSRLRADYNSPLHF.

The chain is built from TRBV30 and TRBJ1-4; D might be TRBD1 (5 bases). Trimming pared 3 bases from V and 5 bases from J, leaving 13 bases between. Looked up from germline, CDR1 is GTSNPN and CDR2 is SVGIG (reference sequence). CDR3 length: 14 residues. CDR3 DNA sequence: TGTGCCTGGAGCCTCCTAGGGGTCAATGAAAAACTGTTTTTT. Encoded protein: CAWSLLGVNEKLFF.

This clone was recorded once. The V call is TRBV5-4, the J call TRBJ1-5; TRBD1 matches at 9 bases. V shed 0 bases, J shed 7 bases, and the junction held 5 bases outside the gene matches. CDR3 size: 15 residues. Germline V gene data show CDR1 as SGHNT and CDR2 as YYREEE (reference sequence). The CDR3 nucleotides read TGTGCCAGCAGCTTGGACAGGGGGCTGGGGCAGCCCCAGCATTTT. It specifies CASSLDRGLGQPQHF. Combining the CDR3 with reference TRBV5-4 and TRBJ1-5 gives the whole variable domain ETGVTQSPTHLIKTRGQQVTLRCSSQSGHNTVSWYQQALGQGPQFIFQYYREEENGRGNFPPRFSGLQFPNYSSELNVNALELDDSALYLCASSLDRGLGQPQHFGDGTRLSIL.

The rearrangement links TRBV6-1 to TRBJ2-7; 8 bases line up with TRBD2. V lost 3 bases and J lost 0; bases outside the gene matches: 7. The CDR3 has 16 amino acids. CDR1 is MNHNS and CDR2 is SASEGT in the germline V gene. DNA for the CDR3: TGTGCCAGCAGTGACTATGGCGGGGGGAGCTCCTACGAGCAGTACTTC. Translated, it gives CASSDYGGGSSYEQYF.

The rearrangement uses TRBV18 and TRBJ2-7, with 7 bases aligning to TRBD1. Germline-derived CDR1 and CDR2 are KGHSH and LQKENI. The trim removed 0 bases at V and 7 bases at J, leaving 9 bases unmatched. This CDR3 has 15 amino acids. The CDR3 nucleotides read TGTGCCAGCTCACCACCGGTAGGGGGCCTCGGGGAGCAGTACTTC. Translation: CASSPPVGGLGEQYF.

This chain uses TRBV4-1 with TRBJ1-2; the match to TRBD1 covers 7 bases. The germline CDR1 and CDR2 sequences are MGHRA and YSYEKL. The V segment lost 1 base and the J segment 7 bases; nucleotides outside the gene matches: 6. The CDR3 covers 14 residues. CDR3 sequence: CASSQVRQGGGYTF. CDR3 in DNA: TGCGCCAGCAGCCAAGTTCGACAGGGTGGTGGCTACACCTTC.

The chain combines TRBV2 with TRBJ2-1; D is uncertain. The CDR3 has 14 amino acids. CDR1 and CDR2 from the germline V gene are SNHLY and FYNNEI. Trimming removed 4 bases at V and 5 bases at J, with 12 bases between. The CDR3 sequence: CASSVMYTHNEQFF. The CDR3 DNA is TGTGCCAGCAGTGTTATGTACACTCACAATGAGCAGTTCTTC. The whole variable domain, remainder taken from reference TRBV2 and TRBJ2-1, is EPEVTQTPSHQVTQMGQEVILRCVPISNHLYFYWYRQILGQKVEFLVSFYNNEISEKSEIFDDQFSVERPDGSNFTLKIRSTKLEDSAMYFCASSVMYTHNEQFFGPGTRLTVL.

In this sample, this clone turned up a few times. This chain joins TRBV15 and TRBJ1-2, with 8 bases that match TRBD1. V gave up 2 bases and J gave up 6 bases; unmatched junction bases: 5. This CDR3 comprises 14 residues. CDR1 is LNHNV and CDR2 is YYDKDF in the germline V gene (reference sequence). CDR3 nucleotides: TGTGCCACCAGCAGACGTACGACAGGGGATGGCTACACCTTC. Translating it yields CATSRRTTGDGYTF.

The gene calls are TRBV6-5 and TRBJ1-6; no clear D. From germline, CDR1 is MNHEY and CDR2 SVGAGI. The length of the CDR3 is 13 residues. Trimming took 2 bases from V and 10 from J, leaving 9 bases between them. The CDR3 nucleotides read TGTGCCAGCAGTTACCCCTCCGGGTCACCCCTCCACTTT. It is translated as CASSYPSGSPLHF.

The chain employs TRBV21-1 and TRBJ2-7; the D segment call TRBD1 is taken from the table without a DNA check. TRBV21-1 has pseudogene status. CDR3 length: 17 residues. CDR3 sequence reads: CASSKIKPQECVYEQYF. CDR3 sequence (DNA): TGTGCCAGCAGCAAAATAAAGCCACAGGAGTGTGTGTACGAGCAGTACTTC.

The V call is TRBV6-5, the J call TRBJ2-2; D is undetermined. Germline-derived CDR1 and CDR2 are MNHEY and SVGAGI. The CDR3 consists of 12 residues. V was trimmed by 6 bases and J by 3 bases, leaving 5 bases between them. The CDR3 DNA sequence: TGTGCCAGCAGCCGGGACACCGGGGAGCTGTTTTTT. Translation gives CASSRDTGELFF.

CDR3 region: CASSLAPQGRDTGELFF. Here the CDR3 DNA reads TGTGCCAGCAGCTTGGCCCCACAGGGGAGGGACACCGGGGAGCTGTTTTTT. This chain joins TRBV5-5 and TRBJ2-2; D is perhaps TRBD1 or TRBD2 (7 bases each). Germline lookup yields CDR1 SGHKS and CDR2 YYEKEE (reference sequence). V was cut by 0 bases and J by 3 bases, with 15 bases left in between. This CDR3 spans 17 amino acids.

This sequence joins TRBV29-1 and TRBJ1-1, with D hard to call. Trimming stripped 0 bases from V and 8 bases from J, with 16 bases between. CDR3 length equals 14 residues. Germline V CDR1 and CDR2: SQVTM, ANQGSEA. CDR3 sequence: CSVEEREKAWEAFF. The CDR3 DNA is TGCAGCGTTGAAGAAAGGGAGAAGGCTTGGGAAGCTTTCTTT.

This clone has only one observation. The chain joins TRBV7-6 to TRBJ2-7; 7 nucleotides align to TRBD1. V shed 0 bases, J shed 2 bases, and the junction held 7 bases outside the gene matches. Germline V gives CDR1 SGHVS, CDR2 FNYEAQ. The CDR3 is made up of 16 amino acids. The CDR3 nucleotides are TGTGCCAGCAGCTTAGCGGCTAATAGGGGGCCCTACGAGCAGTACTTC. Translating it yields CASSLAANRGPYEQYF. The variable domain in full, completed from reference TRBV7-6 and TRBJ2-7, reads GAGVSQSPRYKVTKRGQDVALRCDPISGHVSLYWYRQALGQGPEFLTYFNYEAQQDKSGLPNDRFSAERPEGSISTLTIQRTEQRDSAMYRCASSLAANRGPYEQYFGPGTRLTVT.

The gene calls are TRBV2 and TRBJ2-3; D unclear. CDR3 length: 13 amino acids. CDR1 is SNHLY and CDR2 is FYNNEI in the germline V gene. Trimming stripped 7 bases from V and 4 bases from J, with 12 bases between. CDR3 sequence (DNA): TGTGCCAGCATTATGAATGCAGCAGATACGCAGTATTTT. It specifies CASIMNAADTQYF. The full variable domain, completed using reference TRBV2 and TRBJ2-3, is EPEVTQTPSHQVTQMGQEVILRCVPISNHLYFYWYRQILGQKVEFLVSFYNNEISEKSEIFDDQFSVERPDGSNFTLKIRSTKLEDSAMYFCASIMNAADTQYFGPGTRLTVL.

V gene TRBV7-9 combines with J gene TRBJ2-6; D is undetermined. Looked up from germline, CDR1 is SEHNR and CDR2 is FQNEAQ (reference sequence). V was pared by 5 bases and J by 4 bases, with 18 bases between. There are 17 residues in the CDR3. CDR3 sequence reads: CASSVVGWAEGANVLTF. In nucleotides, the CDR3 is TGTGCCAGCAGCGTCGTAGGCTGGGCGGAGGGGGCCAACGTCCTGACTTTC.

The chain carries TRBV2 and TRBJ2-7; no definite D call. CDR1 is SNHLY and CDR2 is FYNNEI in the germline V gene. Trimming took 3 bases from V and 2 from J, leaving 11 bases between them. The CDR3 runs to 14 residues. Here the CDR3 reads CASSDPSETYEQYF. CDR3 DNA sequence: TGTGCCAGCAGTGACCCGAGCGAGACCTACGAGCAGTACTTC.

This chain uses TRBV2 with TRBJ1-1, with TRBD1 as a possible D gene (6 bases). The ends were cut back, 11 bases at V and 8 bases at J, with 18 bases in the middle. Per germline, CDR1 SNHLY and CDR2 FYNNEI. This CDR3 contains 12 residues. The CDR3 nucleotides read TGTGCCTGGGGGGCGGTGCTGGGGGAAGCTTTCTTT. It encodes CAWGAVLGEAFF.

Points on this clone: At the DNA level, this CDR3 is encoded by other sequences in the same sample as well. The rearrangement uses TRBV5-6 and TRBJ2-3; D is uncertain. The CDR3 contains 13 residues. Germline CDR1 reads SGHDT; CDR2 reads YYEEEE. Trimming took 2 bases from V and 0 from J, leaving 4 bases between them. DNA of the CDR3: TGTGCCAGCAGCTTAACTAGCACAGATACGCAGTATTTT. It specifies CASSLTSTDTQYF.

The chain carries TRBV6-5 and TRBJ1-1; 9 bases map to TRBD1. V lost 5 bases and J lost 1; bases outside the gene matches: 2. The germline gives CDR1 MNHEY, CDR2 SVGAGI. The CDR3 extends over 14 amino acids. CDR3 nucleotide sequence: TGTGCCAGCAGTGTGGGACAGGGGAACACTGAAGCTTTCTTT. Its translation is CASSVGQGNTEAFF.

The chain links TRBV7-8 to TRBJ2-7; D may be TRBD2 (6 bases). CDR1 and CDR2 (germline): SGHVS, FQNEAQ. The CDR3 loop spans 14 amino acids. V was pared by 5 bases and J by 5 bases, with 16 bases between. For the CDR3, the DNA is TGTGCCAGCAGCGCCAGCGGGTTTCGGAACGAGCAGTACTTC. It yields the protein CASSASGFRNEQYF. The whole variable domain, remainder taken from reference TRBV7-8 and TRBJ2-7, is GAGVSQSPRYKVAKRGQDVALRCDPISGHVSLFWYQQALGQGPEFLTYFQNEAQLDKSGLPSDRFFAERPEGSVSTLKIQRTQQEDSAVYLCASSASGFRNEQYFGPGTRLTVT.

This chain uses TRBV2 with TRBJ1-5, with D possibly matching TRBD1 (6 bases). Trimming took off 5 bases at V and 4 bases at J, with 12 bases between the two ends. The CDR3 consists of 14 residues. From germline, CDR1 is SNHLY and CDR2 FYNNEI. In DNA form, the CDR3 reads TGTGCCAGCAGTCAGGGGAACGTAAATCAGCCCCAGCATTTT. Its translation: CASSQGNVNQPQHF.

A single count supports this clone. The V and J genes are TRBV5-6 and TRBJ2-1; 8 bases are shared with TRBD2. Germline CDR1 and CDR2: SGHDT and YYEEEE. With V trimmed by 0 bases and J by 7 bases, 12 bases remained unmatched. This CDR3 has 17 amino acids. CDR3 sequence reads: CASSLAGGAGGRNEQFF. The CDR3, as DNA: TGTGCCAGCAGCTTGGCGGGCGGCGCGGGAGGCCGAAATGAGCAGTTCTTC.

The chain employs TRBV18 and TRBJ2-7; D is undetermined. Germline CDR1 reads KGHSH; CDR2 reads LQKENI. V lost 3 bases, J lost 10 bases, and 16 bases lay in between. CDR3 length: 13 residues. CDR3 residues: CASSPPPGTRQYF. DNA of the CDR3: TGTGCCAGCTCACCCCCCCCGGGTACACGACAGTACTTC.

The chain carries TRBV6-5 and TRBJ2-1; 11 bases map to TRBD2. Germline V lookup: CDR1 MNHEY, CDR2 SVGAGI. The CDR3 is 14 amino acids. Trimming removed 4 bases from V and 7 bases from J; junction bases left unmatched: 3. CDR3 nucleotide sequence: TGTGCCAGCAGTTTAGCGGGAGGGAAGAATGAGCAGTTCTTC. Protein: CASSLAGGKNEQFF.

The chain combines TRBV29-1 with TRBJ1-4; D perhaps matches TRBD1 (5 bases). Trimming left V 4 bases short and J 8 bases short, with 26 bases between. The CDR3 is made up of 17 amino acids. Germline CDR1 SQVTM, CDR2 ANQGSEA. DNA of the CDR3: TGCAGCGTTGGGGGCCTTTTTGCTGGGACGGGAGCCGAAAAACTGTTTTTT. Its protein product is CSVGGLFAGTGAEKLFF.

In DNA, the CDR3 is TGCGCCAGCAGCCTGGGAAACGCGGGAAAGAGCTACAATGAGCAGTTCTTC. Amino acids: CASSLGNAGKSYNEQFF. V is TRBV5-1 and J is TRBJ2-1; possible D gene TRBD2, 6 bases. The CDR3 totals 17 residues. Germline V gives CDR1 SGHRS, CDR2 YFSETQ. Deletions cut 4 bases from V and 3 bases from J, with 20 bases between.